Reported below is one TCR beta chain. Its antigen is not identified. The source of the sample is a study of identifying expanded T cells in peripheral blood. Overall study findings and caveats: Technical replicates showed roughly 1.2 changed clones; approximately 2 weeks about 16; four weeks 19. Across healthy donors, higher total template counts meant significantly greater roughly two-week count variance.

During the collection period, no donor immune events like infections were recorded. This table comes from immunoSEQ multiplex PCR, and its TCRdb copy is limited to in-frame clones, with some not included. Counted here are some 78,000 clones, 84% occurring once; the ten biggest clones make up around 19%. CDR1 MNHNS and CDR2 SASEGT come from the germline V gene. The CDR3 spans 12 residues. The sample was blood. The chain recombines TRBV6-1 with TRBJ1-1, with D unclear. The receptor's source is a person aged 18 to 70 in good health. The CDR3 is CALSQWVTEAFF. The CDR3 DNA reads TGTGCTCTTTCTCAGTGGGTTACTGAAGCTTTCTTT.